The 22 T cell receptor beta chains below all came from one sample that was sequenced in a study of blood T cell repertoires in COVID-19. Measured with immunoSEQ multiplex PCR; TCRdb has only the in-frame clones, and not every one. The sample contains 98,000 or so clones, approximately 88% of which appear only once. The source material was peripheral blood. The receptors shown here come from a human donor in a cohort sampled during active COVID-19.

Remarks on this clone: One end of the junction fails to match germline, which may point to a read error. The chain has TRBV25-1 and TRBJ2-7, with D perhaps TRBD1 (6 bases). The CDR3 loop spans 10 amino acids. CDR1 MGHDK and CDR2 SYGVNS come from the germline V gene. CDR3 region: CASSELQGTF. CDR3 coding DNA: TGTGCCAGCAGTGAATTACAGGGAACCTTC.

The chain employs TRBV27 and TRBJ2-6, with D possibly TRBD1 on 5 matching bases. The ends were cut back, 7 bases at V and 2 bases at J, with 9 bases in the middle. The CDR3 runs 14 residues. Germline values: CDR1 MNHEY, CDR2 SMNVEV (reference sequence). The CDR3 protein is CASKGVPGANVLTF. The CDR3, as DNA: TGTGCCAGCAAAGGGGTTCCTGGGGCCAACGTCCTGACTTTC.

This chain joins TRBV28 and TRBJ1-2; 7 bases match TRBD1. This CDR3 is built from 12 residues. The germline V gene encodes CDR1 MDHEN and CDR2 SYDVKM. J lost 6 bases, V lost 5 bases, and 3 bases had no gene match. The CDR3 DNA sequence: TGTGCCAGCAGTGACAGGGTACATGGCTACACCTTC. Translation gives CASSDRVHGYTF.

The gene calls are TRBV24-1 and TRBJ2-3; 10 bases match TRBD1. The germline CDR1 and CDR2 sequences are KGHDR and SFDVKD. Losses at the gene ends were 7 bases for V and 6 bases for J; bases not matched to a gene: 6. This CDR3 spans 14 amino acids. CDR3 sequence reads: CATSLGQGIDTQYF. The CDR3 bases are TGTGCCACCAGCCTGGGACAGGGGATCGATACGCAGTATTTT.

The J gene is TRBJ1-5, the V gene TRBV30; the D gene is possibly TRBD1 (6 bases). CDR1 and CDR2 from the germline V gene are GTSNPN and SVGIG (reference sequence). Trimming stripped 2 bases from V and 4 bases from J, with 9 bases between. The CDR3 is 13 residues long. The CDR3 loop is CAWSRQGNQPQHF. The CDR3 nucleotides are TGTGCCTGGAGTCGGCAGGGGAATCAGCCCCAGCATTTT.

The J gene is TRBJ2-3, the V gene TRBV14, with 9 bases lining up with TRBD1. This CDR3 contains 14 residues. V lost 5 bases to trimming and J lost 2 bases; unmatched junction nucleotides: 2. CDR1 SGHDN and CDR2 FVKESK come from the germline V gene. CDR3 protein: CASSAQGATDTQYF. Written as DNA, the CDR3 is TGTGCCAGCAGCGCACAGGGGGCCACAGATACGCAGTATTTT.

The chain links TRBV30 to TRBJ1-2; TRBD1 is a possible D gene (5 bases). CDR1 is GTSNPN, CDR2 SVGIG, per germline (reference sequence). The germline V and J ends were trimmed by 3 bases and 6 bases, with 14 bases remaining between them. The length of the CDR3 is 13 residues. CDR3: CAWSGGSVDGYTF. The CDR3 DNA is TGTGCCTGGAGCGGGGGATCCGTAGATGGCTACACCTTC.

This chain links TRBV7-6 with TRBJ2-1, with 7 bases identical to TRBD2. The CDR3 runs 15 residues. V gave up 3 bases and J gave up 0 bases; unmatched junction bases: 2. The germline CDR1 and CDR2 sequences are SGHVS and FNYEAQ. CDR3 sequence: CASSFSGGSYNEQFF. The CDR3 DNA follows: TGTGCCAGCAGCTTCTCGGGAGGCTCCTACAATGAGCAGTTCTTC.

V gene TRBV5-4 combines with J gene TRBJ1-6, with 7 bases aligning to TRBD1. CDR3 length equals 12 residues. Germline CDR1 and CDR2: SGHNT and YYREEE (reference sequence). The V segment lost 6 bases and the J segment 14 bases; nucleotides outside the gene matches: 8. CDR3 in amino acids: CASTARGYSLHF. CDR3 in DNA: TGTGCCAGCACCGCCAGGGGGTATTCCCTCCACTTT.

This chain connects TRBV20-1 to TRBJ2-3, with D unresolved. The CDR3 contains 11 residues. Germline V lookup: CDR1 DFQATT, CDR2 SNEGSKA (reference sequence). The germline V and J ends were trimmed by 1 base and 15 bases, with 14 bases remaining between them. The CDR3 DNA is TGCAGTGCTAGAGTAGCTAGTTCGTCCTATTTT. Amino acid sequence: CSARVASSSYF.

V and J are TRBV3-1 (or the pseudogene TRBV3-2) and TRBJ2-3, with a tentative D call TRBD2 (5 bases). Trimming removed 4 bases from V and 6 bases from J, with 14 bases in between. Germline V CDR1 and CDR2: LGHDT, YNNKEL (reference sequence). There are 14 residues in the CDR3. CDR3 sequence (DNA): TGTGCCAGCAGCCGACCGACTACCAAGGATACGCAGTATTTT. It is translated as CASSRPTTKDTQYF.

This chain links TRBV28 with TRBJ1-3, with 9 bases lining up with TRBD1. CDR1 MDHEN and CDR2 SYDVKM come from the germline V gene. The J segment lost 7 bases and the V segment lost 5 bases, leaving 9 bases of the junction unmatched. The CDR3 length is 15 residues. CDR3 nucleotides: TGTGCCAGCAGTGCCCCGGGACAGGGATGGAACACCATATATTTT. Its translation is CASSAPGQGWNTIYF.

V gene TRBV6-4 combines with J gene TRBJ2-5; D may be TRBD2 (5 bases). The CDR3 totals 13 residues. Trimming cost V 4 bases and J 5 bases, with 11 bases left between them. Germline CDR1 is MRHNA and CDR2 is SNTAGT. The DNA of the CDR3 is TGTGCCAGCAGTGCCACGGGGTTGGAGACCCAGTACTTC. It codes for CASSATGLETQYF.

The rearrangement links TRBV19 to TRBJ1-5; the match to TRBD1 covers 8 bases. The CDR3 has 15 amino acids. Germline V lookup: CDR1 LNHDA, CDR2 SQIVND (reference sequence). V lost 5 bases and J lost 1; bases outside the gene matches: 4. CDR3 sequence reads: CASSLQGGSNQPQHF. The CDR3 region has the DNA TGTGCCAGTAGTCTACAGGGGGGGAGCAATCAGCCCCAGCATTTT.

The genes are TRBV12-3 or TRBV12-4 and TRBJ2-5; D gene ambiguous. This CDR3 is built from 13 residues. V lost 5 bases to trimming and J lost 4 bases, with 11 bases between them. CDR3 coding DNA: TGTGCCAGCAGTCCCGCCTCTACAGAGACCCAGTACTTC. Translation: CASSPASTETQYF.

This clone was seen just once. V is TRBV3-1 (or the pseudogene TRBV3-2) and J is TRBJ2-3; D is ambiguous. This CDR3 has 15 amino acids. The V and J ends lost 1 base and 8 bases respectively, with 16 bases between them. Germline V gene lookup returns CDR1 LGHDT and CDR2 YNNKEL (reference sequence). The CDR3 sequence: CASSQGTVAQATQYF. Here the CDR3 DNA reads TGTGCCAGCAGCCAAGGAACAGTCGCGCAGGCTACGCAGTATTTT.

The chain employs TRBV27 and TRBJ2-1; 12 bases match TRBD2. V dropped 7 bases and J dropped 2; count of bases not matched to a gene: 12. This CDR3 region has 18 residues. The germline gives CDR1 MNHEY, CDR2 SMNVEV (reference sequence). CDR3 coding DNA: TGTGCCAGCACCCGACTAGCGGGAGTTGAGGTCGCCTACAATGAGCAGTTCTTC. As protein: CASTRLAGVEVAYNEQFF.

This chain links TRBV4-2 with TRBJ2-1; TRBD2 agrees at 9 bases. The trim removed 0 bases at V and 7 bases at J, leaving 10 bases unmatched. Germline V gives CDR1 LGHNA, CDR2 YNFKEQ. There are 17 residues in the CDR3. This chain's CDR3 is CASSQDHAGGPRNEQFF. CDR3 in DNA: TGTGCCAGCAGCCAAGATCACGCGGGAGGGCCGAGGAATGAGCAGTTCTTC.

The V gene is TRBV2, the J gene TRBJ2-3; D is unclear. Trimming pared 5 bases from V and 5 bases from J, leaving 11 bases between. Germline CDR1 is SNHLY and CDR2 is FYNNEI. CDR3 size: 13 residues. The CDR3 coding sequence is TGTGCCAGCAGTTTTATCACACGAGATACGCAGTATTTT. Translated, it gives CASSFITRDTQYF.

The chain employs TRBV18 and TRBJ2-2; the match to TRBD2 covers 7 bases. The germline V gene has CDR1 KGHSH and CDR2 LQKENI. J gave up 7 bases and V 2 bases, and 4 bases lay outside the gene matches. The CDR3 consists of 14 residues. The CDR3 sequence is CASSPTSGDGELFF. The CDR3 DNA sequence: TGTGCCAGCTCACCAACCAGCGGGGACGGGGAGCTGTTTTTT.

V usage is TRBV28 and J usage is TRBJ2-7; 12 bases align to TRBD2. Germline loops: CDR1 MDHEN, CDR2 SYDVKM. The CDR3 has 15 residues. After removal of 3 bases from V and 12 bases from J, the junction contained 12 bases not matched to a gene. The CDR3 DNA follows: TGTGCCAGCAGTTTCCGGACGACTAGCGGGGGCTTGCGGTACTTC. This gives the protein CASSFRTTSGGLRYF.

The rearrangement joins TRBV24-1 to TRBJ1-1; 11 nucleotides align to TRBD1. The CDR3 loop spans 15 amino acids. J gave up 0 bases and V 9 bases, and 5 bases lay outside the gene matches. Germline V CDR1 and CDR2: KGHDR, SFDVKD. CDR3 sequence (DNA): TGTGCCACCGCCGGGACAGGGGGTATGAACACTGAAGCTTTCTTT. Protein: CATAGTGGMNTEAFF.